The T cell receptor beta chain under discussion was sequenced for a study of Graves' ophthalmopathy and Graves' hyperthyroidism. Germline V gives CDR1 SNHLY, CDR2 FYNNEI. This CDR3 comprises 12 residues. V was clipped by 6 bases and J by 2 bases, with 8 bases between them. This clonotype was counted at least ten times. Antigen unknown. Donors with ophthalmopathy: moderate-to-severe activity, CAS ≥3, NOSPECS ≥4, duration under 3 months. A diagnosis was made from clinical symptoms together with serum thyroxine, TRAb, thyroid ultrasound and orbital computed tomography. PBMCs came from more than 7.5 ml of fresh peripheral blood. Amplification of the TCR beta CDR3 regions used RNA transcripts (as template). HTBI-primed first-round RT-PCR preceded second-round multiplex PCR. TCRdb re-called the multiplex PCR reads with MiXCR, one entry per CDR3 protein. This sample has around 600,000 distinct CDR3 sequences, with more than 40% found just once.

Study observations and caveats: Blood also held most thyroid clonotypes expanded above 0.001 frequency.

This clonotype was obtained from an adult man with Graves' ophthalmopathy. The specimen sequenced was peripheral blood. The chain carries TRBV2 and TRBJ2-7; D ambiguous. The DNA for the CDR3 is TGTGCCAGCAGGGTTGGGGCCTACGAGCAGTACTTC. This translates into CASRVGAYEQYF.